The T cell receptor (beta chain) described here comes from a study of control samples from healthy donors and cancer patients. V was shortened by 4 bases and J by 10 bases, with 15 bases between the two germline ends. Germline values: CDR1 SGDLS, CDR2 YYNGEE. The CDR3 loop spans 14 amino acids. Clones were sequenced by immunoSEQ multiplex PCR, and TCRdb holds only the in-frame ones, with some missing. The sample records tens of thousands of clones, approximately 90% being singletons. Material: blood. The V and J genes are TRBV9 and TRBJ1-6, with D possibly being TRBD1 (5 bases). The receptor was isolated from a woman in her 30s in good health. Written as DNA, the CDR3 is TGTGCCAGCAGCCGGGGGGATCTCCGGTCACCCCTCCACTTT. It translates to CASSRGDLRSPLHF.